The sequence of this T cell receptor (beta chain) was determined in a study of graft-versus-host responses after intestinal transplantation. Study context: Once they had received anti-thymocyte globulin induction, all recipients took tacrolimus and steroids for around 3 years.

CDR3 length: 13 amino acids. Germline values: CDR1 MNHEY, CDR2 SVGAGI. A note on this clone: Its antigen is as yet unknown.

Study findings and constraints: The study associated peak circulating GvH clone levels with early post-transplant HvG declines. In recipient marrow, GvH clones were found, and some appeared first in ileum or blood.

TCRdb keeps only in-frame clones here, not all; method: immunoSEQ multiplex PCR. The sample lists 20,000 to 25,000 clones, approximately 94% occurring once. The chain has TRBV6-5 and TRBJ2-5; 8 nucleotides agree with TRBD1. Near its end, the DNA agrees better with TRBJ2-7, so the J call may be wrong. Source: PBMCs, taken 156 days after intestinal transplant. The sequence was obtained from a human patient who received an intestinal transplant, so some T cells may come from the graft donor. The CDR3 reads CASSSDRDYEQYF. The DNA of the CDR3 is TGTGCCAGCAGTTCGGACAGGGACTACGAGCAGTACTTC.